Shown below are 3 T cell receptor beta chains from a single sample sequenced in a study of blood T cell repertoires in COVID-19 (dated by TCRdb to 2020 to 2022). Library preparation was by the immunoSEQ multiplex PCR assay. TCRdb stores this immuneACCESS table with in-frame sequences only. Part of the clones is absent; in the studies checked, under half of the shortfall reflects unresolved V genes, and no reason is known for the rest. Counted in this sample were 95,000 to 120,000 clones; around four fifths of them appeared once. Of the sample, approximately 4% is held by the ten largest clones. The sample consisted of peripheral blood. The receptors were gathered from a woman in her 70s with acute or convalescent COVID-19.

The chain joins TRBV5-1 to TRBJ1-1; TRBD1 matches 11 bases. With V trimmed by 3 bases and J by 5 bases, 0 bases remained unmatched. The germline V gene has CDR1 SGHRS and CDR2 YFSETQ. The CDR3 has 13 amino acids. The CDR3 DNA reads TGCGCCAGCAGCTGGGACAGGGGGACTGAAGCTTTCTTT. Translated: CASSWDRGTEAFF. Full variable domain (missing parts from reference TRBV5-1 and TRBJ1-1): KAGVTQTPRYLIKTRGQQVTLSCSPISGHRSVSWYQQTPGQGLQFLFEYFSETQRNKGNFPGRFSGRQFSNSRSEMNVSTLELGDSALYLCASSWDRGTEAFFGQGTRLTVV.

The chain joins TRBV19 to TRBJ1-2; TRBD1 is a possible D gene (5 bases). V lost 3 bases and J 2 bases, leaving 7 bases between the germline ends. Germline V gives CDR1 LNHDA, CDR2 SQIVND (reference sequence). CDR3 length equals 13 residues. The CDR3 protein is CASSMYRNYGYTF. For the CDR3, the DNA is TGTGCCAGTAGTATGTACAGGAACTATGGCTACACCTTC.

J is TRBJ2-7 and V is TRBV28, with D maybe TRBD1 (5 bases). V was shortened by 2 bases and J by 2 bases, with 13 bases between the two germline ends. CDR1 is MDHEN, CDR2 SYDVKM, per germline. There are 15 residues in the CDR3. The CDR3 sequence: CASSLGAAGPYEQYV. The CDR3 nucleotides read TGTGCCAGCAGTTTAGGGGCCGCCGGACCCTACGAGCAGTACGTC.